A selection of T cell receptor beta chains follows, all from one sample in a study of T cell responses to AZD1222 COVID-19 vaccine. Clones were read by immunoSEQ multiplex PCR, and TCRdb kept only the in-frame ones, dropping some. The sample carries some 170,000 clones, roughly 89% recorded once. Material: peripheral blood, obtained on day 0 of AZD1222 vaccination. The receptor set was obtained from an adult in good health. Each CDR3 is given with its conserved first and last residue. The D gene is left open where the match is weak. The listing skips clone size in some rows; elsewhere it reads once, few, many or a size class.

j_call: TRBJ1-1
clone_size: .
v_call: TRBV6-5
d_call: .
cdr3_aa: CASTHAEAFF
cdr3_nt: TGTGCCAGCACTCATGCTGAAGCTTTCTTT

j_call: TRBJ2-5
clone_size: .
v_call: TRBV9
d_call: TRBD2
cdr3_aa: CASSAGTSGIQETQYF
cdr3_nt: TGTGCCAGCAGCGCCGGGACTAGCGGGATCCAAGAGACCCAGTACTTC

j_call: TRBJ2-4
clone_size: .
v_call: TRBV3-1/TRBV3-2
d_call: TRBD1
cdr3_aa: CASSQGRAGGNIQYF
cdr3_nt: TGTGCCAGCAGCCAAGGGAGGGCAGGGGGCAACATTCAGTACTTC

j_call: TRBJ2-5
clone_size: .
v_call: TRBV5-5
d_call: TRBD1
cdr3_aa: CASRPTDRGRETQYF
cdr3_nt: TGTGCCAGCAGACCGACCGACAGGGGTAGGGAGACCCAGTACTTC

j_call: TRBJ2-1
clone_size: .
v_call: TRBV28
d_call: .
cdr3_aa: CASRSGGAAEGNEQFF
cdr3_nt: TGTGCCAGCAGGAGTGGAGGAGCGGCTGAAGGGAATGAGCAGTTCTTC

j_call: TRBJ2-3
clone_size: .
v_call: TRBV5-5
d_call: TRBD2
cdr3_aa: CASSLGQGGDTQYF
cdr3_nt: TGTGCCAGCAGCTTGGGGCAGGGAGGGGATACGCAGTATTTT

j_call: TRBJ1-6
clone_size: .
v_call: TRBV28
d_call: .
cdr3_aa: CASLPDGGSPLHF
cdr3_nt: TGTGCCAGCCTCCCGGACGGGGGTTCACCCCTCCACTTT

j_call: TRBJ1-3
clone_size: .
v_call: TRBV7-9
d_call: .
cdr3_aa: CASSSSISGNTIYF
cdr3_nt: TGTGCCAGCAGCTCTAGTATCTCTGGAAACACCATATATTTT

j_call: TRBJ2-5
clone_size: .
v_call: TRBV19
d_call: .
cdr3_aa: CASSPPVSQETQYF
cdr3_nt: TGTGCCAGTAGCCCCCCCGTGTCACAAGAGACCCAGTACTTC

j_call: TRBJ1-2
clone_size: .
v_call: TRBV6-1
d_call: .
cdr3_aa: CASSEAGDRGYTF
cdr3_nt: TGTGCCAGCAGTGAAGCAGGAGACCGCGGCTACACCTTC

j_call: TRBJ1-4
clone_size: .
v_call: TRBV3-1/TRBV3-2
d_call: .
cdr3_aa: CASSGGHGNEKLFF
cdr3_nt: TGTGCCAGCAGTGGGGGGCACGGTAATGAAAAACTGTTTTTT

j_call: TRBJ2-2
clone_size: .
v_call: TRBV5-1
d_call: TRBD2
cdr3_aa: CASSLAWTSGRTGELFF
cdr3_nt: TGCGCCAGCAGCTTGGCCTGGACTAGCGGGCGCACCGGGGAGCTGTTTTTT

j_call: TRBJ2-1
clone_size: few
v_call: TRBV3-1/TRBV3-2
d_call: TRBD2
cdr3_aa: CASSHPWRSGGAMDEQFF
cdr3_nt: TGTGCCAGCAGCCACCCCTGGAGGAGCGGGGGGGCTATGGATGAGCAGTTCTTC

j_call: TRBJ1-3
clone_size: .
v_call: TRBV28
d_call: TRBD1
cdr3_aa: CASSYPFIGGAGNTIYF
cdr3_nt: TGTGCCAGCAGTTACCCTTTCATAGGGGGCGCGGGAAACACCATATATTTT

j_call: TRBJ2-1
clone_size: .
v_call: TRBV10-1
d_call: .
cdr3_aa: CASSDAGQTYNEQFF
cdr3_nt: TGCGCCAGCAGTGATGCGGGACAGACCTACAATGAGCAGTTCTTC

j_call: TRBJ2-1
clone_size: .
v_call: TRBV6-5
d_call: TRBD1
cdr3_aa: CASSSGQGAYNEQFF
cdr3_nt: TGTGCCAGCAGCTCAGGACAGGGTGCCTACAATGAGCAGTTCTTC